This passage covers 27 T cell receptor beta chains from one sample sequenced in a study of blood T cell repertoires in COVID-19. Profiled with immunoSEQ multiplex PCR; TCRdb holds only in-frame clones, not every one. The data contain roughly 56,000 clones, 85% of them singletons. The material sequenced was peripheral blood. The receptors here all came from a human donor in a cohort sampled during active COVID-19.

This clone was detected once. The chain couples TRBV18 to TRBJ2-7, with 7 positions matching TRBD1. There are 14 residues in the CDR3. V shed 3 bases, J shed 2 bases, and the junction held 4 bases outside the gene matches. Germline values: CDR1 KGHSH, CDR2 LQKENI. CDR3 bases: TGTGCCAGCTCACCGGTCGGACAGGCCTACGAGCAGTACTTC. This sequence encodes CASSPVGQAYEQYF. Combining the CDR3 with reference TRBV18 and TRBJ2-7 gives the whole variable domain NAGVMQNPRHLVRRRGQEARLRCSPMKGHSHVYWYRQLPEEGLKFMVYLQKENIIDESGMPKERFSAEFPKEGPSILRIQQVVRGDSAAYFCASSPVGQAYEQYFGPGTRLTVT.

This clone showed up just a few times. The chain is built from TRBV5-4 and TRBJ2-5, with 7 bases that match TRBD2. The ends lost 0 bases at V and 1 base at J; junction bases unmatched: 3. Looked up from germline, CDR1 is SGHNT and CDR2 is YYREEE (reference sequence). This CDR3 spans 15 amino acids. CDR3 in DNA: TGTGCCAGCAGCTTGGGATCTAGCGGCCAAGAGACCCAGTACTTC. It translates to CASSLGSSGQETQYF.

The rearrangement links TRBV5-1 to TRBJ1-1; D remains ambiguous. Trimming took 0 bases from V and 5 from J, leaving 8 bases between them. There are 13 residues in the CDR3. CDR1 and CDR2 (germline): SGHRS, YFSETQ. CDR3 in amino acids: CASSLAERTEAFF. The CDR3, as DNA: TGCGCCAGCAGCTTGGCAGAGAGGACTGAAGCTTTCTTT.

This chain links TRBV2 with TRBJ2-2; 11 bases agree with TRBD2. The junction had 4 bases not matched to a gene; V was cut back by 6 bases and J by 1 base. Per the germline V gene, CDR1 is SNHLY and CDR2 is FYNNEI. The CDR3 has 16 residues. In DNA form, the CDR3 reads TGTGCCAGCAGAGAGCTAGCGGGGGGGAACACCGGGGAGCTGTTTTTT. Protein sequence: CASRELAGGNTGELFF.

The CDR3 coding sequence is TGCAGCGCCCAAGCGAGGCCCGGCTGGGAGGAGCAGTTCTTC. It translates to CSAQARPGWEEQFF. This chain connects TRBV29-1 to TRBJ2-1, with D perhaps matching TRBD2 (5 bases). With 7 bases removed from V and 10 bases from J, the gap between germline ends came to 23 bases. This CDR3 has 14 amino acids. Germline CDR1 reads SQVTM; CDR2 reads ANQGSEA.

V usage is TRBV18 and J usage is TRBJ2-3; 7 bases are shared with TRBD1. CDR1 KGHSH and CDR2 LQKENI come from the germline V gene. The CDR3 is 16 amino acids. J gave up 0 bases and V 2 bases, and 5 bases lay outside the gene matches. The CDR3, as DNA: TGTGCCAGCTCACCAGTTACAGGGGCTAGCACAGATACGCAGTATTTT. Its protein product is CASSPVTGASTDTQYF.

The chain has TRBV9 and TRBJ1-5; D not resolved. Trimming took off 0 bases at V and 3 bases at J, with 7 bases between the two ends. The CDR3 consists of 14 residues. Germline V CDR1 and CDR2: SGDLS, YYNGEE. As DNA, the CDR3 is TGTGCCAGCAGCGTAGGTGGGCCCAATCAGCCCCAGCATTTT. This translates into CASSVGGPNQPQHF.

Worth noting for this clone: The sample carries other DNA sequences with the same CDR3. The chain couples TRBV2 to TRBJ2-1; TRBD1 is a possible D gene (6 bases). The germline CDR1 and CDR2 sequences are SNHLY and FYNNEI. The CDR3 totals 13 residues. Trimming cost V 3 bases and J 9 bases, with 12 bases left between them. As DNA, the CDR3 is TGTGCCAGCAGTGACCAGGACAGTGCTGAGCAGTTCTTC. Protein sequence: CASSDQDSAEQFF.

This CDR3 reads CASSRGREILYNEQFF. In nucleotides, the CDR3 is TGTGCCAGCAGCCGGGGACGGGAGATTCTCTACAATGAGCAGTTCTTC. The chain has TRBV11-3 and TRBJ2-1, with a tentative D call TRBD2 (6 bases). Trimming cost V 5 bases and J 3 bases, with 17 bases left between them. Germline CDR1 SGHNT, CDR2 YENEEA. The CDR3 has 16 residues.

The chain uses TRBV28 and TRBJ1-3; 7 bases map to TRBD1. V gave up 4 bases and J gave up 2 bases; unmatched junction bases: 2. CDR3 length: 14 amino acids. Germline assignment: CDR1 MDHEN and CDR2 SYDVKM. CDR3 region: CASSSGGTGNTIYF. DNA for the CDR3: TGTGCCAGCAGTTCAGGGGGTACTGGAAACACCATATATTTT.

The chain is built from TRBV5-1 and TRBJ2-3; TRBD2 matches at 9 bases. The CDR3 is 19 residues long. The trim removed 4 bases at V and 2 bases at J, leaving 17 bases unmatched. Germline assignment: CDR1 SGHRS and CDR2 YFSETQ. CDR3 loop: CASSPNPQRLAGSTDTQYF. CDR3 bases: TGCGCCAGCAGCCCAAACCCCCAACGTCTAGCGGGATCCACAGATACGCAGTATTTT.

The chain recombines TRBV28 with TRBJ2-1; 9 bases fit TRBD1. Germline-derived CDR1 and CDR2 are MDHEN and SYDVKM. The CDR3 consists of 15 residues. The ends lost 4 bases at V and 6 bases at J; junction bases unmatched: 7. The CDR3 coding sequence is TGTGCCAGCAGTTGGGGTGGGACAGGGAGCAATGAGCAGTTCTTC. Translating it yields CASSWGGTGSNEQFF.

The chain combines TRBV19 with TRBJ2-3; 9 nucleotides line up with TRBD2. This CDR3 comprises 15 residues. CDR1 LNHDA and CDR2 SQIVND come from the germline V gene (reference sequence). With V trimmed by 7 bases and J by 1 base, 6 bases remained unmatched. In DNA form, the CDR3 reads TGTGCCAGTAAGTCCCAGCGGGGGGGCACAGATACGCAGTATTTT. Translation: CASKSQRGGTDTQYF.

The gene calls are TRBV9 and TRBJ2-3; weak D call: TRBD2 (5 bases). CDR3 length: 15 residues. Trimming removed 5 bases from V and 0 bases from J, with 13 bases in between. CDR1 and CDR2 (germline): SGDLS, YYNGEE. The CDR3 region has the DNA TGTGCCAGCAGTGTCCGGGCGGGCAGCACAGATACGCAGTATTTT. Translated: CASSVRAGSTDTQYF.

The chain recombines TRBV20-1 with TRBJ1-4, with a tentative D call TRBD1 (5 bases). Germline CDR1 reads DFQATT; CDR2 reads SNEGSKA (reference sequence). Trimming pared 3 bases from V and 6 bases from J, leaving 8 bases between. This CDR3 spans 12 amino acids. This chain's CDR3 is CSASWGDEKLFF. Written as DNA, the CDR3 is TGCAGTGCTAGTTGGGGGGATGAAAAACTGTTTTTT.

V is TRBV19 and J is TRBJ1-6; 7 bases agree with TRBD1. The CDR3 consists of 16 residues. V shed 6 bases and J 8 bases; nucleotides not matched to a gene: 13. Germline V gene data show CDR1 as LNHDA and CDR2 as SQIVND (reference sequence). The CDR3 loop reads CASSRTGPRIDSPLHF. As DNA, the CDR3 is TGTGCCAGTAGCCGGACAGGCCCCCGAATCGATTCACCCCTCCACTTT.

The CDR3 is CASRLQGSTEAFF. In nucleotides, the CDR3 is TGTGCCAGCAGACTCCAGGGGTCTACTGAAGCTTTCTTT. The V and J genes are TRBV6-4 and TRBJ1-1; a possible D gene is TRBD1 (6 bases). This CDR3 contains 13 residues. Trimming took 6 bases from V and 5 from J, leaving 13 bases between them. Germline V gives CDR1 MRHNA, CDR2 SNTAGT.

The rearrangement joins TRBV20-1 to TRBJ1-1; TRBD1 matches 7 bases. J gave up 0 bases and V 3 bases, and 4 bases lay outside the gene matches. This CDR3 is 14 amino acids long. CDR1 DFQATT and CDR2 SNEGSKA come from the germline V gene (reference sequence). The CDR3, as DNA: TGCAGTGCTAGTTGGGACAGTATGAACACTGAAGCTTTCTTT. Translated, it gives CSASWDSMNTEAFF.

The V and J genes are TRBV5-1 and TRBJ1-1, with D perhaps matching TRBD1 (6 bases). Per germline, CDR1 SGHRS and CDR2 YFSETQ. V lost 0 bases and J lost 11, with 8 bases in between. This CDR3 has 11 amino acids. CDR3 sequence reads: CASSLGQVAFF. The CDR3 DNA reads as TGCGCCAGCAGCTTGGGACAGGTGGCTTTCTTT.

The CDR3 spells CASSLGQGAFNEQFF. The CDR3 DNA reads as TGTGCCAGCAGCTTGGGGCAGGGGGCTTTCAATGAGCAGTTCTTC. This sequence joins TRBV7-2 and TRBJ2-1, with 8 nucleotides matching TRBD1. The CDR3 has 15 amino acids. The ends lost 3 bases at V and 6 bases at J; junction bases unmatched: 7. Germline V gene data show CDR1 as SGHTA and CDR2 as FQGNSA.

This rearrangement joins TRBV10-1 to TRBJ2-7, with D hard to call. CDR3 size: 12 residues. From germline, CDR1 is WNHNN and CDR2 SYGVQD (reference sequence). V lost 0 bases and J 8 bases, leaving 8 bases between the germline ends. Written as DNA, the CDR3 is TGCGCCAGCAGTGAGTCGAACCAGAAGCAGTACTTC. Translating gives CASSESNQKQYF.

V gene TRBV4-1 combines with J gene TRBJ1-1; D ambiguous. This CDR3 has 12 residues. Trimming shortened V by 5 bases and J by 4 bases, and 8 bases separated the two germline ends. Germline values: CDR1 MGHRA, CDR2 YSYEKL. CDR3 sequence reads: CASSTGFTEAFF. CDR3 sequence (DNA): TGCGCCAGCAGCACCGGGTTCACTGAAGCTTTCTTT.

CDR3 in amino acids: CATSRVVARTGLYEQYF. Written as DNA, the CDR3 is TGTGCCACCAGCAGAGTAGTAGCTAGGACAGGGCTCTACGAGCAGTACTTC. The V and J genes are TRBV15 and TRBJ2-7; 8 nucleotides agree with TRBD1. V lost 1 base, J lost 3 bases, and 11 bases stayed unmatched. This CDR3 is 17 amino acids long. Germline values: CDR1 LNHNV, CDR2 YYDKDF (reference sequence).

The rearrangement links TRBV6-6 to TRBJ1-2; 7 nucleotides agree with TRBD1. The CDR3 spans 17 residues. Trimming took 5 bases from V and 8 from J; bases not matched to a gene: 20. Germline CDR1 reads MNHNY; CDR2 reads SVGAGI (reference sequence). This chain's CDR3 is CASSPQGGSYAVGGYTF. In nucleotides, the CDR3 is TGTGCCAGCAGTCCCCAAGGGGGCTCTTATGCTGTTGGAGGCTACACCTTC.

This clone is a singleton in its sample. The rearrangement uses TRBV5-4 and TRBJ1-1, with D possibly TRBD1 on 6 matching bases. Trimming took off 4 bases at V and 3 bases at J, with 16 bases between the two ends. The CDR3 has 15 amino acids. From germline, CDR1 is SGHNT and CDR2 YYREEE (reference sequence). The CDR3 sequence is CASSRTGRGDTEAFF. DNA of the CDR3: TGTGCCAGCAGCCGAACGGGGAGGGGGGACACTGAAGCTTTCTTT.

V gene TRBV5-6 combines with J gene TRBJ1-1; D ambiguous. The V gene lost 0 bases and the J gene lost 1 base, with 7 bases spanning the gap. Per the germline V gene, CDR1 is SGHDT and CDR2 is YYEEEE. The CDR3 totals 14 residues. The CDR3 DNA is TGTGCCAGCAGCTTGGACCACAAGAACACTGAAGCTTTCTTT. This translates into CASSLDHKNTEAFF. Complete variable domain (other parts from reference TRBV5-6 and TRBJ1-1): DAGVTQSPTHLIKTRGQQVTLRCSPKSGHDTVSWYQQALGQGPQFIFQYYEEEERQRGNFPDRFSGHQFPNYSSELNVNALLLGDSALYLCASSLDHKNTEAFFGQGTRLTVV.

The J gene is TRBJ1-4, the V gene TRBV28; D is perhaps TRBD1 (5 bases). The germline V and J ends were trimmed by 10 bases and 2 bases, with 14 bases remaining between them. CDR1 and CDR2 from the germline V gene are MDHEN and SYDVKM. The CDR3 has 14 amino acids. CDR3 in amino acids: CATLLGATNEKLFF. CDR3 bases: TGTGCCACTCTCTTAGGGGCCACTAATGAAAAACTGTTTTTT. Variable domain in full (rest from reference TRBV28 and TRBJ1-4): DVKVTQSSRYLVKRTGEKVFLECVQDMDHENMFWYRQDPGLGLRLIYFSYDVKMKEKGDIPEGYSVSREKKERFSLILESASTNQTSMYLCATLLGATNEKLFFGSGTQLSVL.